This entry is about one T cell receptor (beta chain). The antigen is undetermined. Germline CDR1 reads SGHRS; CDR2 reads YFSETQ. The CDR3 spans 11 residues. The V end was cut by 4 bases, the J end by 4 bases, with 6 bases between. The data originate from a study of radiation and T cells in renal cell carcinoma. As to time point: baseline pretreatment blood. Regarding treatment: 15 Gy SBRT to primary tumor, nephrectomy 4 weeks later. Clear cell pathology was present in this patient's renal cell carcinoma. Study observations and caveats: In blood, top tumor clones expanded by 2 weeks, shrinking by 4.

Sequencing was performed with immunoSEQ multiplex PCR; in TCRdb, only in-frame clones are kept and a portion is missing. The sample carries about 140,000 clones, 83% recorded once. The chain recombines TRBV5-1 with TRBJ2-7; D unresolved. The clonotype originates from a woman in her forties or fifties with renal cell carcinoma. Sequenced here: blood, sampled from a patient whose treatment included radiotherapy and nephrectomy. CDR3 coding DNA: TGCGCCAGCAGCGATGGTTACGAGCAGTACTTC. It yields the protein CASSDGYEQYF.